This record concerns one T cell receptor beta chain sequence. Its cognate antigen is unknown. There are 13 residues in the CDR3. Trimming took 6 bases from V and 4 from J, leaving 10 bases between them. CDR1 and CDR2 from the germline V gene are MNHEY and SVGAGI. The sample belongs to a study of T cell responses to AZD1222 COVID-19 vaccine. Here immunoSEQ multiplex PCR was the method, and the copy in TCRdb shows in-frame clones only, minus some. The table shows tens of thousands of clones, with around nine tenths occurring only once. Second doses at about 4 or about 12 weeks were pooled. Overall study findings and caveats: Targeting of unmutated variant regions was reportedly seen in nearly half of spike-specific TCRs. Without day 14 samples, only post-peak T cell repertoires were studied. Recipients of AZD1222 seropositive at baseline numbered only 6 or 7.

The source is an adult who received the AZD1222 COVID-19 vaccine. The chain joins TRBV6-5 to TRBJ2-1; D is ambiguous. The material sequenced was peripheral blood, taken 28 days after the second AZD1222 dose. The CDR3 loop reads CASRGAIYNEQFF. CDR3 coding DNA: TGTGCCAGCAGGGGCGCGATATACAATGAGCAGTTCTTC.